Each of the 10 T cell receptor beta chains below was sequenced from the same sample in a study of blood T cell repertoires in COVID-19. Here immunoSEQ multiplex PCR was the method, and the copy in TCRdb shows in-frame clones only, minus some. Of 150,000 or so clones listed, roughly nine tenths are singletons. Source material: peripheral blood. The receptors originated from a man in his 60s with active or convalescent COVID-19.

The rearrangement uses TRBV14 and TRBJ1-1; D uncertain. With 6 bases removed from V and 2 bases from J, the gap between germline ends came to 10 bases. CDR1 is SGHDN, CDR2 FVKESK, per germline. This CDR3 has 13 amino acids. This CDR3 reads CASSWLRNTEAFF. The CDR3 coding sequence is TGTGCCAGCAGTTGGCTCAGAAACACTGAAGCTTTCTTT.

This chain joins TRBV7-7 and TRBJ2-1, with 9 nucleotides matching TRBD2. V lost 2 bases and J lost 2; bases outside the gene matches: 1. The CDR3 is made up of 15 amino acids. Per germline, CDR1 SSHAT and CDR2 FNYEAQ (reference sequence). The CDR3 region is CASSLLAGAYNEQFF. CDR3 sequence (DNA): TGTGCCAGCAGCTTATTAGCGGGGGCCTACAATGAGCAGTTCTTC.

This clone was detected only once. V is TRBV6-6 and J is TRBJ1-1; 9 positions match TRBD1. J gave up 2 bases and V 6 bases, and 4 bases lay outside the gene matches. Germline loops: CDR1 MNHNY, CDR2 SVGAGI (reference sequence). The CDR3 sequence is 14 residues long. This CDR3 reads CASSPTGGNTEAFF. In DNA form, the CDR3 reads TGTGCCAGCAGCCCGACAGGGGGTAACACTGAAGCTTTCTTT.

This chain uses TRBV11-2 with TRBJ1-2; D is uncertain. The CDR3 is 16 amino acids. V lost 4 bases and J lost 4, with 19 bases in between. Germline V CDR1 and CDR2: SGHAT, FQNNGV. The CDR3 DNA follows: TGTGCCAGCAGCTCCTTTAGGAGAGGTCTTGGCTATGGCTACACCTTC. Translation: CASSSFRRGLGYGYTF.

This chain links TRBV6-1 with TRBJ1-2, with a possible D match to TRBD1 (5 bases). Trimming took off 2 bases at V and 3 bases at J, with 13 bases between the two ends. Germline lookup yields CDR1 MNHNS and CDR2 SASEGT. The CDR3 covers 15 residues. The CDR3 nucleotides are TGTGCCAGCAGTGAATTGGGGGGGTCCGACTATGGCTACACCTTC. Protein: CASSELGGSDYGYTF.

A single count supports this clone. Compared with germline, one end of the junction differs, possibly owing to a read error. This chain joins TRBV29-1 and TRBJ1-2, with TRBD1 identical over 8 bases. Germline assignment: CDR1 SQVTM and CDR2 ANQGSEA. CDR3 length: 12 amino acids. The CDR3 region is CSVQDRGGGYTF. DNA of the CDR3: TGCAGCGTTCAAGACAGGGGAGGGGGCTACACCTTC.

This chain connects TRBV28 to TRBJ1-2, with D possibly TRBD1 on 6 matching bases. The CDR3 contains 13 residues. Looked up from germline, CDR1 is MDHEN and CDR2 is SYDVKM. Between the trimmed V and J ends, which lost 5 bases and 4 bases, there was a span of 11 bases. The CDR3 loop reads CASSPGVAYGYTF. CDR3 sequence (DNA): TGTGCCAGCAGTCCAGGGGTGGCCTATGGCTACACCTTC.

The rearrangement uses TRBV11-2 and TRBJ2-5, with D tentatively TRBD1 (6 bases). Germline CDR1 reads SGHAT; CDR2 reads FQNNGV. The V end lost 1 base, the J end lost 3 bases, and 9 bases lay between the germline ends. The CDR3 is made up of 14 amino acids. The CDR3 is CASSLVRGKETQYF. CDR3 sequence (DNA): TGTGCCAGCAGCTTAGTGAGGGGGAAAGAGACCCAGTACTTC.

The chain couples TRBV5-6 to TRBJ1-2; D call uncertain. The germline gives CDR1 SGHDT, CDR2 YYEEEE. Between the trimmed V and J ends, which lost 0 bases and 3 bases, there was a span of 18 bases. The CDR3 is 17 amino acids. The CDR3 sequence: CASSLDYGSRPDYGYTF. CDR3 nucleotides: TGTGCCAGCAGCTTGGACTATGGGAGTCGTCCTGACTATGGCTACACCTTC.

The J gene is TRBJ1-1, the V gene TRBV9; D perhaps matches TRBD1 (6 bases). The CDR3 sequence is 16 residues long. Germline CDR1 SGDLS, CDR2 YYNGEE. Trimming cost V 1 base and J 6 bases, with 19 bases left between them. The CDR3 is CASSVYRWTEVSEAFF. CDR3 bases: TGTGCCAGCAGCGTATACCGATGGACAGAGGTTTCTGAAGCTTTCTTT.